This T cell receptor beta chain was recovered during a study of STAT3 mutations in large granular lymphocyte leukemia. Study as a whole: Immunosuppressive therapy was given to more than half of T-LGLL patients.

There are 11 residues in the CDR3. Trimming took 2 bases from V and 9 from J, leaving 5 bases between them. Germline lookup yields CDR1 MRHNA and CDR2 SNTAGT. Study findings and constraints: Every T-cell large granular lymphocyte leukemia patient had at least one immunodominant TCR beta clonotype. Clonal expansion was inferred from samples taken at other timepoints. All newly emerging clones after therapy were STAT3 wild type.

On this clone itself: Its specificity is unknown.

Produced via immunoSEQ multiplex PCR; TCRdb's table is partial and in-frame only. In the table there are fewer than 10,000 clones, 85% to 90% of which are singletons. Material: peripheral blood mononuclear cells. The rearrangement uses TRBV6-4 and TRBJ1-3; D is undetermined. This receptor was identified in a man older than 75 with T-cell large granular lymphocyte leukemia. Some clones in this sample may be carry-over from other donors' samples. CDR3 amino acids: CASSDGGTIYF. CDR3 sequence (DNA): TGTGCCAGCAGTGACGGAGGCACCATATATTTT.